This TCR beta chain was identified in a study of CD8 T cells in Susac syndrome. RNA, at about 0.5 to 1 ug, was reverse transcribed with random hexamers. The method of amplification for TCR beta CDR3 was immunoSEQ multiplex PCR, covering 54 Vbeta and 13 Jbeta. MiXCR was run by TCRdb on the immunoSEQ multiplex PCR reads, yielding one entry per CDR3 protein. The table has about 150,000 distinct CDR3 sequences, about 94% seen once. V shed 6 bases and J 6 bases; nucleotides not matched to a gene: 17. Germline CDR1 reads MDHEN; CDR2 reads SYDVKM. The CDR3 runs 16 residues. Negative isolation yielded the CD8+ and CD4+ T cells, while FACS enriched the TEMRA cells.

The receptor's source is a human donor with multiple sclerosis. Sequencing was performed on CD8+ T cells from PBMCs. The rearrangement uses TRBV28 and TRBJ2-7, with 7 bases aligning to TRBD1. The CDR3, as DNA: TGTGCCAGCAGGCCCAATTCCGGGACAGTTCGGAGCGAGCAGTACTTC. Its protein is CASRPNSGTVRSEQYF.